The T cell receptor beta chain under discussion was sequenced for a study of blood T cell repertoires in COVID-19. The overall study: Whether acute or convalescent, the COVID-19 samples came from the United States, Italy and Spain. The analysed material was cDNA or gDNA that came from T cells, B-cell-depleted T cells, or PBMCs.

Under the authors' procedure: Estimation of nucleated cell counts was performed using reference gene primer amplification. Method: immunoSEQ multiplex PCR; TCRdb's copy keeps in-frame clones and lacks some. The V and J calls and clone size come from that table; D and trimming were worked out from the DNA. The data contain about 87,000 clones, 83% of them singletons. The specimen was peripheral blood. The TCR sequence derives from a woman in her sixties or seventies with acute or convalescent COVID-19.

The CDR3 protein is CASSLWITGVIGTEAFF. CDR3 sequence (DNA): TGTGCCAGCAGCTTATGGATTACAGGGGTTATAGGCACTGAAGCTTTCTTT. The chain couples TRBV11-2 to TRBJ1-1; 7 bases agree with TRBD1. The germline V gene encodes CDR1 SGHAT and CDR2 FQNNGV. V lost 2 bases to trimming and J lost 4 bases; unmatched junction nucleotides: 13. There are 17 residues in the CDR3.